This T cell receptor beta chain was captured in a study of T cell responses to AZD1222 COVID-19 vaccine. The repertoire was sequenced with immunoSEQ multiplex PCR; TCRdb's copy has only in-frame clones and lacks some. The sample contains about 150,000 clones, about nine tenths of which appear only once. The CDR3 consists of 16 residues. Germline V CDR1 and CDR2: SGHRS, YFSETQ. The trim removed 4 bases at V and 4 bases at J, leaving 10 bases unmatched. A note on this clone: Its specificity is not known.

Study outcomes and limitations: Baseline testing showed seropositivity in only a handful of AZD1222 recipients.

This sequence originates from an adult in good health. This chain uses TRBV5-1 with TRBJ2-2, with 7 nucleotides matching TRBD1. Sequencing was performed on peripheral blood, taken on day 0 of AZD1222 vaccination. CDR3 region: CASSVGVGGGTGELFF. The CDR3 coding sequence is TGCGCCAGCAGCGTCGGGGTAGGGGGCGGCACCGGGGAGCTGTTTTTT.